A selection of T cell receptor beta chains follows, all from one sample in a study of blood T cells in healthy people across ages. One entry per CDR3 protein results from TCRdb running MiXCR on the 5' RACE reads. The data hold hundreds of thousands of distinct CDR3 sequences, with 55% to 70% observed a single time. The sequencing sample was made of blood. These receptors originate from a man under 40 in good health. The CDR3 runs from the conserved cysteine through the conserved F or W. D genes are given only for firm matches. Size values are once, few and many counts, or a class for expanded clones, and some rows have none.

>.|TRBV20-1|.|13|TRBJ2-2
CSASGPRTGELFF
TGCAGTGCTAGTGGCCCCAGGACCGGGGAGCTGTTTTTT
>.|TRBV7-9|.|12|TRBJ1-1
CASSLADSKAFF
TGTGCCAGCAGCTTGGCAGACAGTAAAGCTTTCTTT
>.|TRBV12-3/TRBV12-4|few|14|TRBJ2-1
CASSPRDPSDEQFF
TGTGCCAGCAGTCCACGGGACCCCAGCGATGAGCAGTTCTTC
>.|TRBV7-9|.|13|TRBJ2-2
CASSLMGPGELFF
TGTGCCAGCAGCTTAATGGGGCCCGGGGAGCTGTTTTTT
>TRBD1|TRBV20-1|.|13|TRBJ2-5
CSAREGQQETQYF
TGCAGTGCTAGAGAGGGACAGCAAGAGACCCAGTACTTC
>.|TRBV7-6|.|16|TRBJ2-3
CASSFQTQGSTDTQYF
TGTGCCAGCAGCTTCCAAACACAGGGTTCCACAGATACGCAGTATTTT
>.|TRBV5-4|.|12|TRBJ2-7
CASSFSKAEQYF
TGTGCCAGCAGCTTTTCGAAGGCCGAGCAGTACTTC
>.|TRBV7-8|.|15|TRBJ2-7
CASSFMQGPRGEQYF
TGTGCCAGCAGCTTTATGCAGGGACCGAGAGGCGAGCAGTACTTC
>.|TRBV20-1|.|14|TRBJ2-6
CSARGSTGANVLTF
TGCAGTGCTAGAGGGTCAACTGGGGCCAACGTCCTGACTTTC
>TRBD2|TRBV7-2|.|15|TRBJ2-1
CASSSTSLLYNEQFF
TGTGCCAGCAGTTCGACTAGCTTACTTTACAATGAGCAGTTCTTC
>.|TRBV14|many|20|TRBJ2-6
CASSQPRRGQFRSGANVLTF
TGTGCCAGCAGCCAACCAAGGAGGGGACAGTTTCGGTCTGGGGCCAACGTCCTGACTTTC
>.|TRBV7-2|.|12|TRBJ1-1
CASSPVNTEAFF
TGTGCCAGCAGCCCCGTGAACACTGAAGCTTTCTTT
>.|TRBV21-1|.|12|TRBJ1-1
CASNAGQNEAFF
TGTGCCAGCAACGCTGGACAGAATGAAGCTTTCTTT
>.|TRBV7-2|.|15|TRBJ2-1
CASKSGSGGRNEQFF
TGTGCCAGCAAATCAGGAAGTGGGGGGAGGAATGAGCAGTTCTTC
>TRBD2|TRBV4-1|.|19|TRBJ2-3
CASSQEGVGVAGGTDTQYF
TGCGCCAGCAGCCAAGAGGGAGTAGGGGTAGCGGGGGGCACAGATACTCAGTATTTT
>TRBD1|TRBV5-1|.|14|TRBJ2-7
CASRTGQGMYEQYF
TGCGCCAGCAGAACGGGACAGGGGATGTACGAGCAGTACTTC
>.|TRBV28|.|13|TRBJ2-5
CAASWRGGETQYF
TGTGCCGCGTCGTGGCGCGGAGGGGAGACCCAGTACTTC
>TRBD1|TRBV5-1|.|14|TRBJ1-1
CASTEGAVNTEAFF
TGCGCCAGCACCGAGGGGGCAGTGAACACTGAAGCTTTCTTT
>.|TRBV10-3|.|14|TRBJ1-6
CAISEAGLSAPLHF
TGTGCCATCAGTGAGGCGGGCTTGTCGGCACCCCTCCACTTT
>.|TRBV20-1|.|12|TRBJ2-1
CSVSRSYNKQFF
TGCAGTGTTTCACGCTCCTACAATAAGCAGTTCTTC
>TRBD1|TRBV29-1|many|15|TRBJ1-1
CSVGQKTGTAMKAFF
TGCAGCGTTGGGCAGAAGACCGGGACAGCAATGAAAGCTTTCTTT
>.|TRBV20-1|.|14|TRBJ2-7
CSARPVARPYEQYF
TGCAGTGCTAGGCCTGTCGCCAGGCCCTACGAGCAGTACTTC
>.|TRBV20-1|.|15|TRBJ2-5
CSARDPSAHEETQYF
TGCAGTGCTAGAGATCCATCGGCGCATGAAGAGACCCAGTACTTC
>.|TRBV27|.|15|TRBJ2-4
CASSCLGSAKNIQYF
TGTGCCAGCAGTTGTCTAGGGTCAGCCAAAAACATTCAGTACTTC
>.|TRBV6-2/TRBV6-3|few|17|TRBJ2-3
CASSFVGKMNGGDTQYF
TGTGCCAGCAGTTTTGTCGGAAAGATGAATGGAGGGGATACGCAGTATTTT
>.|TRBV7-2|.|15|TRBJ2-7
CASSLMAGVAYEQYF
TGTGCCAGCAGCTTAATGGCAGGGGTAGCCTACGAGCAGTACTTC
>.|TRBV6-5|.|15|TRBJ1-2
CASSYSGLANYGYTF
TGTGCCAGCAGTTACTCAGGCCTAGCTAACTATGGCTACACCTTC
>.|TRBV4-3|.|15|TRBJ2-5
CASSQDPSWQETQYF
TGCGCCAGCAGCCAAGATCCTAGCTGGCAAGAGACCCAGTACTTC
>TRBD2|TRBV9|.|15|TRBJ2-7
CASSGGTSFLHEQYF
TGTGCCAGCAGCGGGGGGACTAGCTTTCTCCACGAGCAGTACTTC
>TRBD1|TRBV3-1|.|13|TRBJ2-1
CASSQPQGSEQFF
TGTGCCAGCAGCCAACCACAGGGGAGTGAGCAGTTCTTC
>TRBD2|TRBV4-2|few|16|TRBJ2-1
CASSQDFSGSGHEQFF
TGTGCCAGCAGCCAAGATTTTAGCGGGAGTGGCCATGAGCAGTTCTTC
>.|TRBV6-2/TRBV6-3|.|14|TRBJ2-3
CASATGTLTDTQYF
TGTGCCAGCGCTACGGGCACCCTCACAGATACGCAGTATTTT
>.|TRBV7-2|.|15|TRBJ2-3
CASSFGGVKTDTQYF
TGTGCCAGCAGCTTCGGGGGAGTTAAAACAGATACGCAGTATTTT
>.|TRBV7-2|.|13|TRBJ1-5
CASSTQRYQPQHF
TGTGCCAGCAGCACACAGCGGTATCAGCCCCAGCATTTT
>.|TRBV4-3|.|14|TRBJ1-1
CASSQVGRYTEAFF
TGCGCCAGCAGCCAAGTTGGCAGATACACTGAAGCTTTCTTT
>.|TRBV7-2|.|13|TRBJ2-7
CASSLTGFGEQYF
TGTGCCAGCAGCTTAACAGGATTCGGCGAGCAGTACTTC
>.|TRBV5-1|.|16|TRBJ2-1
CASSPMGRSSSYEQFF
TGCGCCAGCAGCCCTATGGGGAGGTCCTCATCCTACGAGCAGTTCTTC
>.|TRBV6-6|.|17|TRBJ2-6
CASSPDLGDSGANVLTF
TGTGCCAGCAGCCCTGACCTAGGGGACTCTGGGGCCAACGTCCTGACTTTC
>.|TRBV29-1|.|13|TRBJ2-3
CSVVGPNTDTQYF
TGCAGCGTTGTGGGACCAAACACAGATACGCAGTATTTT
>.|TRBV7-2|few|15|TRBJ2-7
CASSLAYGRMYEQYF
TGTGCCAGCAGCTTAGCCTACGGTAGGATGTACGAGCAGTACTTC
>TRBD1|TRBV9|.|14|TRBJ1-2
CASSPPDRAESYTF
TGTGCCAGCAGCCCCCCGGACAGGGCCGAAAGCTACACCTTC
>.|TRBV5-6|.|15|TRBJ1-5
CASTIFGQGRQPQHF
TGTGCCAGCACCATTTTTGGGCAGGGCCGGCAGCCCCAGCATTTT